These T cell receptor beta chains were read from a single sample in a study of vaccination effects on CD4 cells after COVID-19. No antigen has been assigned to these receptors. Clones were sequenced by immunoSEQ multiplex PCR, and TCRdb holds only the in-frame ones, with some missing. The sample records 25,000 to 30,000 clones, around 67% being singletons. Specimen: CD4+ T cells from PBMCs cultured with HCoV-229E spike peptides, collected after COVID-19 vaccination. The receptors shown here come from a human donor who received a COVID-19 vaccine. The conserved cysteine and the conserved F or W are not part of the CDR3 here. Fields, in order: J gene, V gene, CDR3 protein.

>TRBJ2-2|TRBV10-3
AISEENTGELF
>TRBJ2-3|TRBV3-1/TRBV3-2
ASSQDSAGGYTDTQY
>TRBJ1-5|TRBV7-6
ASSRDPNSNQPQH
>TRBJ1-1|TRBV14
ASSYNRVGNTEAF
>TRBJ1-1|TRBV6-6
ASNTQGSGTEAF
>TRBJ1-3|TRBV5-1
ASSSAGERNTIY
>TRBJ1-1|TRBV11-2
ASTRQTNTEAF
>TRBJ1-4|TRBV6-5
ASSRGASNEKLF
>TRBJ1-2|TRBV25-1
ASSDGVPDGYT
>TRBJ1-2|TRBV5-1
ASSLGDSTGYGYT
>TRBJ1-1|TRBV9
ASSVVQSTGRYTEAF
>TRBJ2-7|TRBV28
ASRSIGQSYEQY
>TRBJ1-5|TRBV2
ASSLDRGNQPQH
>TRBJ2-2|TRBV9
ASSVVGAGGSTGELF
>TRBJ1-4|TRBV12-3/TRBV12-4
ASSWTFDEKLF
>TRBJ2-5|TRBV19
ASSISQTGQETQY
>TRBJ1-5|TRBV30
AWGQGGQPQH
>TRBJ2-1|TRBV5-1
ASSWQDNYNEQF
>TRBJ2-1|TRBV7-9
ASSLEGNEQF
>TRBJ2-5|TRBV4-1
ASSPSPEDGRETQY
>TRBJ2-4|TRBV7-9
ASSPVTTAKNIQY
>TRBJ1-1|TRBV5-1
ASSSGQEREAF
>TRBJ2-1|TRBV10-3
AIQGLEYNEQF
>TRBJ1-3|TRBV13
ASSLDRRNTIY
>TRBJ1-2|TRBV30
AWSVPGTAKPFYGYT
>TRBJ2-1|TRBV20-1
SASENWIYNNEQF
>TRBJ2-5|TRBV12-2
ASRLYQGTPGLKTQY
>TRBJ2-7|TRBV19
ASSQTSYEQY
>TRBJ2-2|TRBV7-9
ASSLEGIDTGELF
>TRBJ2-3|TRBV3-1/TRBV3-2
ASHPSYADTQY
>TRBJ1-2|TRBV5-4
ASSLTGTNYGYT
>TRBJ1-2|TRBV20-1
SASRDRVGPNYGYT
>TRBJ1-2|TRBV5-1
ASSLDGSGST